The rows below give T cell receptor beta chains drawn from one sample of a study of T-cell memory formation after mild COVID-19. MiXCR was run by TCRdb on the 5' RACE reads, yielding one entry per CDR3 protein. Seen here are under 650,000 distinct CDR3 sequences, roughly 18% observed once, and the top ten hold approximately 12%. Sequencing was done on a sample of PBMCs or a T cell subset sorted from them (not recorded which). The receptors derive from an adult woman who had mild COVID-19 (a few samples of this study predate the infection). Cell type and time point are not known. CDR3s leave out the opening cysteine and the closing phenylalanine or tryptophan. Size tells how often a clone was seen (once, few, many) or the class of an expanded clone, and some rows leave it out.

V,J,size,CDR3
TRBV7-3,TRBJ1-3,NA,ASSSHGGAGNTIY
TRBV29-1,TRBJ2-7,few,SVGGGQSEQY
TRBV20-1,TRBJ1-2,NA,SASSRGERGYT
TRBV4-1,TRBJ1-1,NA,ASSQESGASHATEAF
TRBV12-3/TRBV12-4,TRBJ1-1,many,ASTPQGGRNTEAF
TRBV6-2/TRBV6-3,TRBJ1-5,NA,ASRPTGYSNQPQH
TRBV7-6,TRBJ2-5,few,ASSQRLAGVQETQY
TRBV4-2,TRBJ2-2,few,ASKGGGASTGELF
TRBV4-3,TRBJ2-7,many,ASSPVREGLYEQY
TRBV10-3,TRBJ2-7,few,AISGTGAYEQY
TRBV14,TRBJ2-1,NA,ASSQDVRKGKPGSYNEQF
TRBV7-2,TRBJ2-7,many,ASSLGGGGSYEQY
TRBV5-6,TRBJ2-5,few,ASSQDGPSFAETQY
TRBV10-3,TRBJ2-1,few,AISGSTSGSSNEQF
TRBV4-2,TRBJ2-5,few,ASSQALAGGQETQY
TRBV9,TRBJ2-3,few,ASGTGGRDTQY
TRBV20-1,TRBJ2-3,NA,SARPGTSGRTDTQY
TRBV12-3/TRBV12-4,TRBJ2-7,NA,ASSPTSATYEQY
TRBV19,TRBJ2-7,many,ASSIDPRIERYEQY
TRBV3-1,TRBJ2-3,few,ASSTIGAGETDTQY
TRBV7-3,TRBJ2-1,many,ASSSGGYNEQF
TRBV19,TRBJ2-4,few,ASSSTPSGTDLAKNIQY
TRBV14,TRBJ2-7,NA,ASSQDTRGSYEQY
TRBV3-1,TRBJ2-1,NA,ASTSRAFYNEQF
TRBV3-1,TRBJ2-5,many,ASSRVQETQY
TRBV20-1,TRBJ1-2,NA,SARQGDYGYT
TRBV4-1,TRBJ2-2,NA,ASSQDTNRGFLTGELF
TRBV29-1,TRBJ2-3,few,SVEGSGMTDTQY
TRBV7-9,TRBJ2-7,many,ASSLLPADPYEQY